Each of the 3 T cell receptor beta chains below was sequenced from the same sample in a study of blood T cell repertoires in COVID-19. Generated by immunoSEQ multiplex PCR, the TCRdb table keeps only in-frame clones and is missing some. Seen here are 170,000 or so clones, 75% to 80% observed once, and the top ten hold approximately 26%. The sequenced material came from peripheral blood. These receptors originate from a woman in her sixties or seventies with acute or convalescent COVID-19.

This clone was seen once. The CDR3 nucleotides read TGTGCCAGCAGTCCACCCATAGGAGGGGTCACTGAAGCTTTCTTT. It specifies CASSPPIGGVTEAFF. The rearrangement uses TRBV25-1 and TRBJ1-1, with TRBD1 as a possible D gene (5 bases). Germline CDR1 is MGHDK and CDR2 is SYGVNS. V was cut by 5 bases and J by 4 bases, with 17 bases left in between. The CDR3 covers 15 residues.

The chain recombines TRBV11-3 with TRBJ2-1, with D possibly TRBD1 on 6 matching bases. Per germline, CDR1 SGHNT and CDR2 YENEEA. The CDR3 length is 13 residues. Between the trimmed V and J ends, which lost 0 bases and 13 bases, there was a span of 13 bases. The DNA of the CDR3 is TGTGCCAGCAGCTTAGATGGGACAAGTTTCCAGTTCTTC. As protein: CASSLDGTSFQFF.

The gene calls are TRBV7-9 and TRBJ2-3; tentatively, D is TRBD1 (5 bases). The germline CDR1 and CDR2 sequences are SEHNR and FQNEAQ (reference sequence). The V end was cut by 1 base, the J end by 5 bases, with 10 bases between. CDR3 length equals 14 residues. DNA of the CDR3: TGTGCCAGCAGCTTAGGCACAGGTGAAGATACGCAGTATTTT. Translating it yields CASSLGTGEDTQYF.